This T cell receptor (beta chain) stems from a study of cytomegalovirus exposure and HLA in healthy donors. Study-level background: The use of the same platform for the roughly 130 validation repertoires and the 600 to 700 first-cohort repertoires was reported by a later analysis. Notes on the study in general: The investigators catalogued 150 or so TCR beta chains as cytomegalovirus-associated.

Profiled with immunoSEQ multiplex PCR; TCRdb holds only in-frame clones, not every one. The sample has 150,000 to 200,000 clones, approximately 96% seen once. In regard to this clone: Its antigen remains unknown.

CDR1 SQVTM and CDR2 ANQGSEA come from the germline V gene. The CDR3 spans 13 residues. The germline V and J ends were trimmed by 7 bases and 3 bases, with 14 bases remaining between them. What was sequenced was PBMCs. The rearrangement uses TRBV29-1 and TRBJ2-3; possible D gene TRBD1, 6 bases. The TCR comes from a young woman in good health and CMV-seronegative. The CDR3 nucleotides read TGCAGCGGATGGGGGCAGGGGACAGATACGCAGTATTTT. Its protein product is CSGWGQGTDTQYF.